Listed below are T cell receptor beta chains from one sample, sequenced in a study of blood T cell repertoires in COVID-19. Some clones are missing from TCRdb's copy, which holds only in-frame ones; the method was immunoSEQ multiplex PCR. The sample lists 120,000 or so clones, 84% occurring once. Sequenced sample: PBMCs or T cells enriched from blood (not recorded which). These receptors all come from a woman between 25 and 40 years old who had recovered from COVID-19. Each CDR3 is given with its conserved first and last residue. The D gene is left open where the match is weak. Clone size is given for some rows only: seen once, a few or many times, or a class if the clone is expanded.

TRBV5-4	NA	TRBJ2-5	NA	TGTGCCAGCAGCTTCGCGCGGGGAGAGACCCAGTACTTC	CASSFARGETQYF
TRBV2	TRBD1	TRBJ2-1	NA	TGTGCCAGCAAAGGGACAGTGAACTACAATGAGCAGTTCTTC	CASKGTVNYNEQFF
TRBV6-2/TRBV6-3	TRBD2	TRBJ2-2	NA	TGTGCCAGCAGTGACCGAACTAGCGGGAGTGACACCGGGGAGCTGTTTTTT	CASSDRTSGSDTGELFF
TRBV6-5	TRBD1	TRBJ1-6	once	TGTGCCAGCAGTTACGACAGGGGTGGCAATTCACCCCTCCACTTT	CASSYDRGGNSPLHF
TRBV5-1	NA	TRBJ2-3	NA	TGCGCCAGCAGCCACCCGGTCACAGATACGCAGTATTTT	CASSHPVTDTQYF
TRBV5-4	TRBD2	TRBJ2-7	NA	TGTGCCAGCAGCATGAGCGGGAGTTCTTACGAGCAGTACTTC	CASSMSGSSYEQYF
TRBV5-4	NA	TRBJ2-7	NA	TGTGCCAGCAGCCTCTTATCGGGAGAGCAGTACTTC	CASSLLSGEQYF
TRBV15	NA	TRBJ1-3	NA	TGTGCCACGGAGCCAGGGGCTGGAAACACCATATATTTT	CATEPGAGNTIYF
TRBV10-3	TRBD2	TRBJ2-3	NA	TGTGCCATCAGTCTTCTCCCCGGGACTAGCGGGCCTCTCCATACGCAGTATTTT	CAISLLPGTSGPLHTQYF
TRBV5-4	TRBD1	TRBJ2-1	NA	TGTGCCAGCAGCTCGCGAACAGGGGTCAATGAGCAGTTCTTC	CASSSRTGVNEQFF
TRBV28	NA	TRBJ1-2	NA	TGTGCCAGCAGTCAGTCCGGGTCCGGGGGCTACACCTTC	CASSQSGSGGYTF
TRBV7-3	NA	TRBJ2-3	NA	TGTGCCAGCAGTCCCAGGGGGGCTAGCACAGATACGCAGTATTTT	CASSPRGASTDTQYF
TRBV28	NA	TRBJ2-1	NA	TGTGCCAGCAGCACCCCCGACGGGAACGATGAGCAGTTCTTC	CASSTPDGNDEQFF
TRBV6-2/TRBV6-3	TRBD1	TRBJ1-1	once	TGTGCCAGCAGTACCGGGACAGGCTTTGCTGAAGCTTTCTTT	CASSTGTGFAEAFF
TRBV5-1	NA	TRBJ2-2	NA	TGCGCCAGCAGCCCCGGTGCTGGGGAGCTGTTTTTT	CASSPGAGELFF
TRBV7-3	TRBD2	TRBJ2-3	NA	TGTGCCAGCAGCTTAAAAGGCCCCTCTCCGACTAGCGGGAGAACAGATACGCAGTATTTT	CASSLKGPSPTSGRTDTQYF
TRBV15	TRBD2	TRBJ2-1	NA	TGTGCCACCAGCAGAGATCTCGAGCGGGAGGGCTCCTACAATGAGCAGTTCTTC	CATSRDLEREGSYNEQFF
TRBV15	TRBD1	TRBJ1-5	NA	TGTGCCACCAGCAGGTACAGGGGACAGCCCCAGCATTTT	CATSRYRGQPQHF
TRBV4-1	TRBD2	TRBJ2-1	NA	TGCGCCAGCAGCCAAGAGCCCCCGCCTAGCGGGGTTAAGAATGAGCAGTTCTTC	CASSQEPPPSGVKNEQFF
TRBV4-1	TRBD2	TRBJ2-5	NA	TGCGCCAGCAGCCAAGAACTTTCCACCGCGGGAGGCCGGTCGGGGGAGACCCAGTACTTC	CASSQELSTAGGRSGETQYF
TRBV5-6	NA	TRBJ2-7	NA	TGTGCCAGCAGCACGACAGGATACGAGCAGTACTTC	CASSTTGYEQYF
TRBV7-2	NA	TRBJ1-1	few	TGTGCCAGCAGCTCCGACAGATACACTGAAGCTTTCTTT	CASSSDRYTEAFF
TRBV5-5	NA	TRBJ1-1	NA	TGTGCCAGCAGCTTGGCGGGAGGGGTGTTCAGCACTGAAGCTTTCTTT	CASSLAGGVFSTEAFF
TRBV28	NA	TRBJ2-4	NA	TGTGCCGTAATTCCGGGTTACAAAAACATTCAGTACTTC	CAVIPGYKNIQYF
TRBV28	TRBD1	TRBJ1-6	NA	TGTGCCAGCAGTCCCGGGACAGGGGAAAATTCACCCCTCCACTTT	CASSPGTGENSPLHF
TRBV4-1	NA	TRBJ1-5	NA	TGCGCCAGCAGCCAAGCCGGGGTTAGCAATCAGCCCCAGCATTTT	CASSQAGVSNQPQHF
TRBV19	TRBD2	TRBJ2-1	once	TGTGCCAGTAGTATGGGGGGGTTACCCAATGAGCAGTTCTTC	CASSMGGLPNEQFF
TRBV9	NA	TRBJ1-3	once	TGTGCCAGCAGCGCATACGGGTCCTCTGGAAACACCATATATTTT	CASSAYGSSGNTIYF
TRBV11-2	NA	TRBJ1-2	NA	TGTGCCAGCAGCTCCCTGCCGGCAGGGAACTATGGCTACACCTTC	CASSSLPAGNYGYTF
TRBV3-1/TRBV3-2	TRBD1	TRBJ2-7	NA	TGTGCCAGCAGCCGGACAGGGAATTCTGAGCAGTACTTC	CASSRTGNSEQYF
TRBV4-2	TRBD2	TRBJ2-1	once	TGTGCCAGCAGCCAAGGTGGTAGCGGGAGGGCAGGCAATGAGCAGTTCTTC	CASSQGGSGRAGNEQFF
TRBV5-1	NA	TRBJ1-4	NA	TGCGCCAGCGGACTGGAACCAACTAATGAAAAACTGTTTTTT	CASGLEPTNEKLFF
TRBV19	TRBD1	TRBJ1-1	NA	TGTGCCAGTAGTTTAAGAACAGGGGGAGGCACTGAAGCTTTCTTT	CASSLRTGGGTEAFF
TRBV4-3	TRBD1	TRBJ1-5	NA	TGCGCCAGCAGCCAAGCCCCGACAGGGAACCAGCCCCAGCATTTT	CASSQAPTGNQPQHF
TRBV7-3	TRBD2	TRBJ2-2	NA	TGTGCCAGCAGCTTAACACCCGGGAGGGTGAACACCGGGGAGCTGTTTTTT	CASSLTPGRVNTGELFF
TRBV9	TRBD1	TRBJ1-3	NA	TGTGCCAGCAGCGCAACGGGACAGGGTGTAGGCTCTGGAAACACCATATATTTT	CASSATGQGVGSGNTIYF
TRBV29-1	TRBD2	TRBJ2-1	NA	TGCAGCGTTGACGGCCTAGCGGGAGGGCCGGGTGGGAATGAGCAGTTCTTC	CSVDGLAGGPGGNEQFF
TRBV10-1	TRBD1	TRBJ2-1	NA	TGCGCCAGCAGTGAAGGGGGACAGGGCCACAATGAGCAGTTCTTC	CASSEGGQGHNEQFF
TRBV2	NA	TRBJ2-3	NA	TGTGCCAGCAGTGGGGACACCGGACCAGATACGCAGTATTTT	CASSGDTGPDTQYF
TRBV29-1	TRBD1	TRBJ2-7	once	TGCAGCGTCGCTACCGGGACAGGGGGCTCTAGCGGGAGCAGGGCTTCTTCCTACGAGCAGTACTTC	CSVATGTGGSSGSRASSYEQYF
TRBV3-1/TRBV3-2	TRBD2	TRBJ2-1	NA	TGTGCCAGCAGCCAAGGGCTAGCGGGAAACAATGAGCAGTTCTTC	CASSQGLAGNNEQFF
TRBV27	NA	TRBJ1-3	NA	TGTGCCAGCAGCCCCTGGAGGGGAAACACCATATATTTT	CASSPWRGNTIYF
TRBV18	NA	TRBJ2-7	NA	TGTGCCAGCTCGGAGGGCCCGGGGTTTTCATACGAGCAGTACTTC	CASSEGPGFSYEQYF
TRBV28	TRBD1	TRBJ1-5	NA	TGTGCCAGCAGTTTGTCAGGGGGCGGCCAGCCCCAGCATTTT	CASSLSGGGQPQHF
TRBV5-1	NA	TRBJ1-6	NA	TGCGCCAGCAGCCAGGTCTCACAGGGCTGGAATTCACCCCTCCACTTT	CASSQVSQGWNSPLHF
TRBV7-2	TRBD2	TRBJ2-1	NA	TGTGCCAGCAGCCCCAGGAGACTAGCGGGCAACTCCTACAATGAGCAGTTCTTC	CASSPRRLAGNSYNEQFF
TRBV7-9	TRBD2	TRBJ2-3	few	TGTGCCAGCAGCTTCAGACAAGCGGGACGCACAGATACGCAGTATTTT	CASSFRQAGRTDTQYF
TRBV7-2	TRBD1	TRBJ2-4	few	TGTGCCAGCAGCTTAGGGACAGGCTATTACATTCAGTACTTC	CASSLGTGYYIQYF
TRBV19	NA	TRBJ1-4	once	TGTGCCAGTAGTACATCAGACGGGATTGAAAAACTGTTTTTT	CASSTSDGIEKLFF
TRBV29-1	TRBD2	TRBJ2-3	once	TGCAGCGTTGTAGAGCTAGCGGGAACAGATACGCAGTATTTT	CSVVELAGTDTQYF
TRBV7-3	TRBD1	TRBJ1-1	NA	TGTGCCAGCTTAGGGACAGTGGGAACTGAAGCTTTCTTT	CASLGTVGTEAFF
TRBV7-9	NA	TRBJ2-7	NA	TGTGCCAGCAGCTCAACTGATTACGAGCAGTACTTC	CASSSTDYEQYF
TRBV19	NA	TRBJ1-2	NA	TGTGCCAGTAGTATCGGAGACTATGGCTACACCTTC	CASSIGDYGYTF
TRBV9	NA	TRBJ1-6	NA	TGTGCCAGCAGCGTAGAACAGGGCAATTCACCCCTCCACTTT	CASSVEQGNSPLHF
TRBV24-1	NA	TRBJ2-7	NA	TGTGCCACCAGTGACCCAGGGGGCGGGAGCCCCTACGAGCAGTACTTC	CATSDPGGGSPYEQYF
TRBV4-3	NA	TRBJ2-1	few	TGCGCCAGCAGCCAAGATACGGCGGGATCCTACAATGAGCAGTTCTTC	CASSQDTAGSYNEQFF
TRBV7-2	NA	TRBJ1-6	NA	TGTGCCAGCGCGCTGGTGGCGGGGATCTATAATTCACCCCTCCACTTT	CASALVAGIYNSPLHF